The 27 T cell receptor beta chains given below trace back to one sample, sequenced in a study of shared clonotypes between healthy human individuals (dated by TCRdb to 2020 to 2022). The library was made by the immunoSEQ multiplex PCR assay. This immuneACCESS table, as held by TCRdb, lists in-frame sequences with V and J called but not all clones. Of the missing ones, under half trace to an unresolved V gene in checked studies; the others have no known cause. The sample contains roughly 2.2 million clones, 80% to 95% of them found a single time. Approximately 0.4% of the sample is taken by the ten largest. The sample taken for sequencing was naive CD4+ T cells from PBMCs. What the cell subset or site label conveys for this sample: CD45RA+ positively selected. The receptors stem from a man between 18 and 29 years old in good health. Some clones in this sample may be carry-over from other donors' samples.

V gene TRBV7-9 combines with J gene TRBJ1-1, with 10 bases lining up with TRBD1. V was pared by 6 bases and J by 4 bases, with 8 bases of the junction left unmatched. This CDR3 region has 15 residues. Germline V gene data show CDR1 as SEHNR and CDR2 as FQNEAQ (reference sequence). CDR3 in amino acids: CASSRDRGVVTEAFF. CDR3 nucleotides: TGTGCCAGCAGTCGGGACAGGGGAGTCGTCACTGAAGCTTTCTTT.

V is TRBV5-1 and J is TRBJ2-7; D gene uncertain. This CDR3 has 15 residues. Trimming shortened V by 3 bases and J by 0 bases, and 13 bases separated the two germline ends. The germline V gene has CDR1 SGHRS and CDR2 YFSETQ. As DNA, the CDR3 is TGCGCCAGCAGCTCCGAAGCGAGCAACTCCTACGAGCAGTACTTC. Amino acids: CASSSEASNSYEQYF.

The CDR3 bases are TGTGCCAGCTCACCTCCCCTCGGGGCTGGGGCCAACGTCCTGACTTTC. This translates into CASSPPLGAGANVLTF. The chain couples TRBV18 to TRBJ2-6; D possibly corresponds to TRBD2 (5 bases). The V end was cut by 3 bases, the J end by 2 bases, with 11 bases between. CDR1 and CDR2 (germline): KGHSH, LQKENI. There are 16 residues in the CDR3.

This rearrangement joins TRBV4-1 to TRBJ1-1, with D hard to call. V lost 3 bases to trimming and J lost 3 bases, with 11 bases between them. CDR1 MGHRA and CDR2 YSYEKL come from the germline V gene. The CDR3 consists of 14 residues. The CDR3 DNA reads as TGCGCCAGCAGCCAGGGCTTAAGTGACACTGAAGCTTTCTTT. Encoded protein: CASSQGLSDTEAFF.

The CDR3 region is CSVEGGLAGITDTQYF. CDR3 nucleotides: TGCAGCGTTGAAGGTGGGCTAGCGGGGATCACAGATACGCAGTATTTT. The rearrangement joins TRBV29-1 to TRBJ2-3; 9 nucleotides line up with TRBD2. CDR3 size: 16 residues. J lost 2 bases, V lost 1 base, and 7 bases had no gene match. The germline V gene encodes CDR1 SQVTM and CDR2 ANQGSEA.

The genes are TRBV5-1 and TRBJ2-1; perhaps TRBD2 as D (6 bases). V lost 7 bases and J 5 bases, leaving 10 bases between the germline ends. The CDR3 has 12 residues. Per germline, CDR1 SGHRS and CDR2 YFSETQ. The CDR3 DNA reads TGCGCCAGCGCTGGGACTCACAATGAGCAGTTCTTC. Translated: CASAGTHNEQFF.

As concerns this clone: The same CDR3 also results from other DNA sequences found in this sample. The chain carries TRBV28 and TRBJ2-7; D unclear. V lost 0 bases, J lost 6 bases, and 6 bases lay in between. CDR1 and CDR2 (germline): MDHEN, SYDVKM. The CDR3 sequence is 12 residues long. This CDR3 reads CASSLWVGEQYF. CDR3 nucleotides: TGTGCCAGCAGTTTATGGGTAGGCGAGCAGTACTTC.

Only a few counts were recorded for this clone. The CDR3 reads CASSPLRTANQPQHF. The CDR3 DNA reads TGTGCCAGCAGCCCACTAAGGACAGCTAATCAGCCCCAGCATTTT. V is TRBV7-9 and J is TRBJ1-5; tentatively, D is TRBD1 (6 bases). With 5 bases removed from V and 4 bases from J, the gap between germline ends came to 15 bases. Germline CDR1 and CDR2: SEHNR and FQNEAQ (reference sequence). The CDR3 spans 15 residues.

This clone has only one observation. The rearrangement uses TRBV5-4 and TRBJ1-3; D uncertain. The V end lost 4 bases, the J end lost 0 bases, and 17 bases lay between the germline ends. Germline CDR1 and CDR2: SGHNT and YYREEE (reference sequence). The CDR3 is made up of 17 amino acids. The CDR3 region is CASSPSSQSRSGNTIYF. CDR3 bases: TGTGCCAGCAGCCCCTCATCGCAGTCACGCTCTGGAAACACCATATATTTT.

This clone was seen only a few times. This rearrangement joins TRBV6-1 to TRBJ1-1; D possibly corresponds to TRBD1 (6 bases). This CDR3 spans 14 amino acids. Germline loops: CDR1 MNHNS, CDR2 SASEGT. Between the trimmed V and J ends, which lost 6 bases and 5 bases, there was a span of 16 bases. The CDR3 spells CASRRYEGGTEAFF. The CDR3 nucleotides read TGTGCCAGCAGACGTTACGAGGGGGGAACTGAAGCTTTCTTT.

This chain joins TRBV6-5 and TRBJ2-4; D unresolved. Germline V gives CDR1 MNHEY, CDR2 SVGAGI. There are 16 residues in the CDR3. V was trimmed by 2 bases and J by 0 bases, leaving 11 bases between them. In nucleotides, the CDR3 is TGTGCCAGCAGTTACGATCGGACCCTAGCCAAAAACATTCAGTACTTC. This sequence encodes CASSYDRTLAKNIQYF.

This rearrangement joins TRBV30 to TRBJ1-2; TRBD1 matches 8 bases. Per germline, CDR1 GTSNPN and CDR2 SVGIG (reference sequence). Trimming took 2 bases from V and 7 from J; bases not matched to a gene: 12. There are 15 residues in the CDR3. This chain's CDR3 is CAWSFVGQVERGYTF. The CDR3 DNA sequence: TGTGCCTGGAGTTTTGTGGGACAGGTGGAACGTGGCTACACCTTC.

The chain is built from TRBV9 and TRBJ1-4, with a possible D match to TRBD1 (6 bases). CDR3 size: 13 residues. The germline V gene has CDR1 SGDLS and CDR2 YYNGEE. V was trimmed by 1 base and J by 13 bases, leaving 14 bases between them. In DNA form, the CDR3 reads TGTGCCAGCAGCGTATTTTGGGACACAGGACTGTTTTTT. This encodes CASSVFWDTGLFF.

This clone was recorded only once. The rearrangement links TRBV2 to TRBJ2-7, with TRBD2 matching 11 bases. J gave up 2 bases and V 7 bases, and 7 bases lay outside the gene matches. Germline-derived CDR1 and CDR2 are SNHLY and FYNNEI. The CDR3 totals 15 residues. CDR3 DNA sequence: TGTGCCAGCATAACCGGGACTAGCGGAACCTACGAGCAGTACTTC. Residues: CASITGTSGTYEQYF.

V is TRBV28 and J is TRBJ1-5, with D unresolved. Germline assignment: CDR1 MDHEN and CDR2 SYDVKM. CDR3 size: 16 residues. Trimming shortened V by 1 base and J by 7 bases, and 17 bases separated the two germline ends. CDR3 nucleotides: TGTGCCAGCAGTTTATCTGGGGAGGTCCGGCGGCAGCCCCAGCATTTT. This codes for CASSLSGEVRRQPQHF.

Here the CDR3 DNA reads TGTGCCAGCAGTGAAGGCTTACCACTCTACAATGAGCAGTTCTTC. Its protein product is CASSEGLPLYNEQFF. The rearrangement links TRBV2 to TRBJ2-1; D is uncertain. Germline-derived CDR1 and CDR2 are SNHLY and FYNNEI. CDR3 length: 15 amino acids. V lost 1 base, J lost 3 bases, and 10 bases lay in between.

The chain joins TRBV27 to TRBJ2-7, with TRBD2 matching over 7 bases. V gave up 1 base and J gave up 2 bases; unmatched junction bases: 5. The CDR3 loop spans 15 amino acids. Germline V CDR1 and CDR2: MNHEY, SMNVEV (reference sequence). The CDR3 region has the DNA TGTGCCAGCAGTTTATTTCTAGCGGCCCCCTACGAGCAGTACTTC. This translates into CASSLFLAAPYEQYF.

The CDR3 loop is CASSYPGVEQYF. CDR3 DNA sequence: TGTGCCAGCAGTTATCCCGGGGTCGAGCAGTACTTC. V usage is TRBV6-7 and J usage is TRBJ2-7; the D gene is possibly TRBD2 (5 bases). TRBV6-7 has ORF status, its function being uncertain. Trimming removed 3 bases from V and 6 bases from J, with 9 bases in between. CDR3 size: 12 residues.

This clone was detected only a few times. The same CDR3 also results from other DNA sequences found in this sample. The rearrangement uses TRBV18 and TRBJ1-1; D possibly corresponds to TRBD1 (5 bases). V was trimmed by 0 bases and J by 3 bases, leaving 11 bases between them. Germline values: CDR1 KGHSH, CDR2 LQKENI. This CDR3 contains 15 residues. Written as DNA, the CDR3 is TGTGCCAGCTCACCACCGGGCGGGGGGGACACTGAAGCTTTCTTT. It specifies CASSPPGGGDTEAFF. Based on the CDR3 plus reference TRBV18 and TRBJ1-1, the full variable domain is NAGVMQNPRHLVRRRGQEARLRCSPMKGHSHVYWYRQLPEEGLKFMVYLQKENIIDESGMPKERFSAEFPKEGPSILRIQQVVRGDSAAYFCASSPPGGGDTEAFFGQGTRLTVV.

Notes on this clone: The sample contains more than one DNA sequence encoding this CDR3. The chain is built from TRBV11-3 and TRBJ2-1; a weak D match, TRBD2 (5 bases). CDR1 is SGHNT and CDR2 is YENEEA in the germline V gene. Trimming took 1 base from V and 10 from J, leaving 8 bases between them. The CDR3 has 12 residues. In nucleotides, the CDR3 is TGTGCCAGCAGCTTAGGTGGGAGCGAGCAGTTCTTC. The encoded protein is CASSLGGSEQFF.

As regards this clone: Additional DNA sequences in this sample encode the identical CDR3. V and J are TRBV7-9 and TRBJ1-2; D gene unclear. Germline CDR1 SEHNR, CDR2 FQNEAQ (reference sequence). Trimming stripped 1 base from V and 5 bases from J, with 8 bases between. The CDR3 spans 13 residues. The CDR3 loop is CASSLDRGYGYTF. The CDR3 DNA reads TGTGCCAGCAGCTTAGACAGAGGATATGGCTACACCTTC.

A word on this clone: Within the sample, other DNA sequences also encode this same CDR3. The chain carries TRBV7-9 and TRBJ2-7; 10 bases match TRBD1. Per germline, CDR1 SEHNR and CDR2 FQNEAQ (reference sequence). CDR3 length: 14 residues. The trim removed 5 bases at V and 3 bases at J, leaving 4 bases unmatched. This CDR3 is CASSPGQGFYEQYF. The CDR3 DNA is TGTGCCAGCAGCCCGGGACAGGGGTTCTACGAGCAGTACTTC.

As for this clone: The junction departs from germline at one end; a sequencing error may be responsible. The V and J genes are TRBV25-1 and TRBJ1-2; 7 nucleotides agree with TRBD1. The CDR3 runs to 13 residues. Germline CDR1 is MGHDK and CDR2 is SYGVNS. This CDR3 is CASSARDSIAPFF. The CDR3 DNA reads as TGTGCCAGCAGTGCCAGGGACAGTATAGCCCCCTTCTTC.

The rearrangement joins TRBV2 to TRBJ2-5; TRBD2 matches 12 bases. After removal of 7 bases from V and 5 bases from J, the junction contained 8 bases not matched to a gene. The CDR3 totals 15 residues. The germline gives CDR1 SNHLY, CDR2 FYNNEI. The CDR3 is CASNQLAGGQETQYF. DNA for the CDR3: TGTGCCAGCAACCAACTAGCGGGAGGTCAGGAGACCCAGTACTTC.

V usage is TRBV28 and J usage is TRBJ2-7; 8 bases match TRBD1. The trim removed 4 bases at V and 6 bases at J, leaving 14 bases unmatched. Germline assignment: CDR1 MDHEN and CDR2 SYDVKM. The CDR3 has 16 amino acids. The CDR3 nucleotides are TGTGCCAGCAGTTCCCTAGGGACAGGTGGGCCCCGCGAGCAGTACTTC. It is translated as CASSSLGTGGPREQYF.

This rearrangement joins TRBV28 to TRBJ2-5, with 8 bases identical to TRBD1. The CDR3 runs 14 residues. With 6 bases clipped from V and 1 base from J, the junction kept 4 bases outside the gene matches. Germline V gene lookup returns CDR1 MDHEN and CDR2 SYDVKM. The CDR3 DNA is TGTGCCAGCAGGGGACAGGTACCCCAAGAGACCCAGTACTTC. It yields the protein CASRGQVPQETQYF.

In this sample, this clone turned up once. The chain carries TRBV7-3 and TRBJ2-7; possible D gene TRBD2, 6 bases. This CDR3 is built from 15 residues. Trimming took 1 base from V and 2 from J, leaving 12 bases between them. Germline CDR1 and CDR2: SGHTA and FQGTGA. The CDR3 region has the DNA TGTGCCAGCAGCTTAAGGGGGGAGGCCGCCTACGAGCAGTACTTC. This gives the protein CASSLRGEAAYEQYF.